Presented here are 11 T cell receptor beta chains from one specimen sequenced in a study (dated by TCRdb to about 2016). The library was produced with RT-PCR. Sequencing was performed on an Illumina MiSeq. TCRdb reprocessed the public reads (quality trimming at Q25 with fastp, clone calling with MiXCR) and kept in-frame beta chains. Rows merge per CDR3 protein into single entries with the most common DNA and genes. The sample table shows about 680,000 distinct CDR3 sequences, and 12% to 15% are seen once. The leading ten clones occupy roughly 3.6% of the sample. Source material: memory CD4+ T cells from blood. Receptors were obtained from a female donor in good health, serving as a healthy control.

This clonotype occurred many times. The chain employs TRBV7-8 and TRBJ1-2, with 7 bases matching TRBD1. This CDR3 is built from 19 residues. The V segment lost 5 bases and the J segment 0 bases; nucleotides outside the gene matches: 18. CDR1 is SGHVS and CDR2 is FQNEAQ in the germline V gene. CDR3 sequence (DNA): TGTGCCAGCAGCGTCCGACAGGGAAGTAGGCTCGCCGCTAACTATGGCTACACCTTC. Its translation: CASSVRQGSRLAANYGYTF.

The sample holds many counts of this clonotype. The CDR3 spells CSASRGDSPLHF. CDR3 coding DNA: TGCAGTGCTAGTAGGGGGGATTCACCCCTCCACTTT. The chain combines TRBV20-1 with TRBJ1-6; a possible D gene is TRBD1 (6 bases). CDR3 length: 12 amino acids. V lost 3 bases and J lost 8, with 8 bases in between. Germline V CDR1 and CDR2: DFQATT, SNEGSKA (reference sequence).

This clonotype was seen at least ten times. The rearrangement joins TRBV12-3 or TRBV12-4 to TRBJ2-7; the match to TRBD2 covers 8 bases. This CDR3 is built from 13 residues. Trimming removed 6 bases from V and 2 bases from J; junction bases left unmatched: 3. This CDR3 reads CASRRGLAYEQYF. As DNA, the CDR3 is TGTGCCAGCAGGAGGGGACTAGCCTACGAGCAGTACTTC.

This clonotype was detected many times. The chain links TRBV5-1 to TRBJ2-7; TRBD1 agrees at 8 bases. V lost 4 bases to trimming and J lost 2 bases; unmatched junction nucleotides: 2. CDR1 is SGHRS, CDR2 YFSETQ, per germline. This CDR3 spans 13 amino acids. The CDR3 bases are TGCGCCAGCAGCGGGGACAGGCCCTACGAGCAGTACTTC. Amino acids: CASSGDRPYEQYF. Based on the CDR3 plus reference TRBV5-1 and TRBJ2-7, the full variable domain is KAGVTQTPRYLIKTRGQQVTLSCSPISGHRSVSWYQQTPGQGLQFLFEYFSETQRNKGNFPGRFSGRQFSNSRSEMNVSTLELGDSALYLCASSGDRPYEQYFGPGTRLTVT.

Only a few counts were recorded for this clonotype. This chain connects TRBV6-1 to TRBJ1-6; D not certain. V was cut by 1 base and J by 0 bases, with 4 bases left in between. CDR3 size: 15 residues. CDR1 and CDR2 (germline): MNHNS, SASEGT. The CDR3 DNA reads TGTGCCAGCAGTGAAGGGAGCTCCTATAATTCACCCCTCCACTTT. It codes for CASSEGSSYNSPLHF.

This clonotype was picked up a small number of times. The chain carries TRBV5-8 and TRBJ2-7, with D perhaps being TRBD1 or TRBD2 (5 bases each). The CDR3 runs 13 residues. The germline gives CDR1 SGHTS, CDR2 YDEGEE. Trimming took off 4 bases at V and 6 bases at J, with 14 bases between the two ends. DNA of the CDR3: TGTGCCAGCAGCGTGAACCGGGACGGCGAGCAGTACTTC. Protein: CASSVNRDGEQYF.

This clonotype was seen ten or more times. The chain joins TRBV10-2 to TRBJ2-3; D is undetermined. The CDR3 extends over 11 amino acids. V lost 2 bases to trimming and J lost 6 bases, with 3 bases between them. Per germline, CDR1 WSHSY and CDR2 SAAADI. The CDR3 is CASSERDTQYF. DNA of the CDR3: TGCGCCAGCAGTGAGCGGGATACGCAGTATTTT.

This clonotype has more than one count but fewer than ten. This sequence joins TRBV5-1 and TRBJ2-3, with D unclear. V lost 4 bases, J lost 0 bases, and 18 bases lay in between. Germline V gene data show CDR1 as SGHRS and CDR2 as YFSETQ. The CDR3 contains 17 residues. CDR3 in DNA: TGCGCCAGCAGCGGGCGGAAGGGTGACACTAGCACAGATACGCAGTATTTT. Translation: CASSGRKGDTSTDTQYF. The whole variable domain, remainder taken from reference TRBV5-1 and TRBJ2-3, is KAGVTQTPRYLIKTRGQQVTLSCSPISGHRSVSWYQQTPGQGLQFLFEYFSETQRNKGNFPGRFSGRQFSNSRSEMNVSTLELGDSALYLCASSGRKGDTSTDTQYFGPGTRLTVL.

This clonotype was seen a few times. The chain couples TRBV4-2 to TRBJ2-1; D is perhaps TRBD1 or TRBD2 (5 bases each). This CDR3 spans 15 amino acids. CDR1 is LGHNA and CDR2 is YNFKEQ in the germline V gene. V gave up 1 base and J gave up 8 bases, with 15 bases separating them. In DNA form, the CDR3 reads TGTGCCAGCAGCCAAGCGCACTCTAGGGACCATGAGCAGTTCTTC. It is translated as CASSQAHSRDHEQFF.

This clonotype was seen repeatedly, ten times or more. The chain uses TRBV20-1 and TRBJ2-6; D not certain. In germline, CDR1 is DFQATT, CDR2 SNEGSKA (reference sequence). This CDR3 is built from 15 residues. Trimming shortened V by 3 bases and J by 0 bases, and 9 bases separated the two germline ends. The CDR3 spells CSASIPDSGANVLTF. CDR3 bases: TGCAGTGCTAGTATTCCGGACTCTGGGGCCAACGTCCTGACTTTC.

This clonotype was seen many times. J is TRBJ1-1 and V is TRBV20-1, with a weak D call TRBD1 (6 bases). The CDR3 contains 15 residues. Trimming removed 5 bases from V and 3 bases from J, with 19 bases in between. Germline V lookup: CDR1 DFQATT, CDR2 SNEGSKA (reference sequence). DNA of the CDR3: TGCAGTGCTCCCCGCGGGGGGGCGTGGGACACTGAAGCTTTCTTT. Translation: CSAPRGGAWDTEAFF.